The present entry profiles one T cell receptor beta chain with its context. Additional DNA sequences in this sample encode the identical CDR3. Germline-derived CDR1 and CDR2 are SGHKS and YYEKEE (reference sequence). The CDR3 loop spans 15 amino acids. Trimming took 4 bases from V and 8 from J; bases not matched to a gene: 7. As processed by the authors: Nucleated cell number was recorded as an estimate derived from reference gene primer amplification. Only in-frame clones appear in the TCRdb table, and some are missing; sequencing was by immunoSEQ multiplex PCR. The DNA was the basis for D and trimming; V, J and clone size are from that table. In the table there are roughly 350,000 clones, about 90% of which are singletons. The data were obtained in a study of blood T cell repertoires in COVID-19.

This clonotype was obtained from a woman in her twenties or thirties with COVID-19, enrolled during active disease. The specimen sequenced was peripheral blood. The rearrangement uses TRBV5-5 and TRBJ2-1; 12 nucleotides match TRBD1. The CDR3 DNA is TGTGCCAGCAGCGGGGGACAGGGGGCCTGGGATGAGCAGTTCTTC. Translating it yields CASSGGQGAWDEQFF.